This entry concerns a single T cell receptor beta chain. Its antigen is as yet unknown. The sample contains more than one DNA sequence encoding this CDR3. Some clones are missing from TCRdb's copy, which holds only in-frame ones; the method was immunoSEQ multiplex PCR. The sample lists more than 150,000 clones; 90% to 95% were seen once. The data were taken from a study of T cell responses to AZD1222 COVID-19 vaccine. Notes on the study in general: Two AZD1222 doses significantly raised spike-specific TCR breadth and depth over controls. Possibly, clonal diversity was underestimated; donors were largely white British and included more females. Close to half of spike-specific TCRs reportedly recognize unmutated variant regions.

Germline-derived CDR1 and CDR2 are SGHDT and YYEEEE. CDR3 length equals 13 residues. V lost 2 bases and J 5 bases, leaving 10 bases between the germline ends. V gene TRBV5-6 combines with J gene TRBJ1-1, with a weak D call TRBD1 (6 bases). The source is an adult in good health. The sample here was peripheral blood, taken on day 0 of AZD1222 vaccination. The CDR3: CASSLGGRTEAFF. The CDR3, as DNA: TGTGCCAGCAGCTTAGGGGGGAGGACTGAAGCTTTCTTT.